The rows below give T cell receptor beta chains drawn from one sample of a study of blood T cell repertoires in COVID-19. TCRdb's copy holds only in-frame clones and misses some; the assay was immunoSEQ multiplex PCR. This sample has about 100,000 clones; around four fifths occur once, and the top ten carry over 30%. The material sequenced was peripheral blood. The source of these receptors is a man between 70 and 80 years old with active or convalescent COVID-19. Each CDR3 is given with its conserved first and last residue. The D gene is left open where the match is weak. Not every row has a clone size; where given, it reads once, few, many or a size class.

len: 14; v_gene: TRBV6-1; d_gene: -; abundance: -; j_gene: TRBJ2-7; CDR3nt: TGTGCCAGCAGTGATTGGGCAGGGCCGTACGAGCAGTACTTC; CDR3aa: CASSDWAGPYEQYF
len: 13; v_gene: TRBV24-1; d_gene: TRBD2; abundance: -; j_gene: TRBJ2-3; CDR3nt: TGTGCCGTTAGCGGGAGGAGCACAGATACGCAGTATTTT; CDR3aa: CAVSGRSTDTQYF
len: 15; v_gene: TRBV6-5; d_gene: -; abundance: few; j_gene: TRBJ1-1; CDR3nt: TGTGCCAGCAGTTACTCTTTGGGCCCCACCACTGAAGCTTTCTTT; CDR3aa: CASSYSLGPTTEAFF
len: 17; v_gene: TRBV4-1; d_gene: TRBD1; abundance: -; j_gene: TRBJ2-1; CDR3nt: TGCGCCAGCAGCCAAGATCATAGGGCAGGGGGCTACAATGAGCAGTTCTTC; CDR3aa: CASSQDHRAGGYNEQFF
len: 15; v_gene: TRBV18; d_gene: -; abundance: few; j_gene: TRBJ1-3; CDR3nt: TGTGCCAGCTCCCCTCCGGGGACAACGGGAAACACCATATATTTT; CDR3aa: CASSPPGTTGNTIYF
len: 18; v_gene: TRBV5-1; d_gene: -; abundance: -; j_gene: TRBJ2-6; CDR3nt: TGCGCCAGCAGCTTCCAACCAGGCTCAACGCCTGGGGCCAACGTCCTGACTTTC; CDR3aa: CASSFQPGSTPGANVLTF
len: 14; v_gene: TRBV18; d_gene: -; abundance: few; j_gene: TRBJ1-1; CDR3nt: TGTGCCAGCTCACCTCTACAGGGCATCACTGAAGCTTTCTTT; CDR3aa: CASSPLQGITEAFF
len: 14; v_gene: TRBV7-6; d_gene: TRBD1; abundance: -; j_gene: TRBJ2-7; CDR3nt: TGTGCCAGCAGCTTAGCCGGGGACAGAGACCGGCAGTACTTC; CDR3aa: CASSLAGDRDRQYF
len: 16; v_gene: TRBV27; d_gene: -; abundance: few; j_gene: TRBJ2-7; CDR3nt: TGTGCCAGCAGCCCTAAACCCCGGGCGGGACCTGACGAGCAGTACTTC; CDR3aa: CASSPKPRAGPDEQYF
len: 17; v_gene: TRBV4-1; d_gene: -; abundance: -; j_gene: TRBJ2-3; CDR3nt: TGCGCCAGCAGCCCGCGGACAGTTAGGACTAGCACAGATACGCAGTATTTT; CDR3aa: CASSPRTVRTSTDTQYF
len: 13; v_gene: TRBV12-3/TRBV12-4; d_gene: -; abundance: -; j_gene: TRBJ2-1; CDR3nt: TGTGCCAGCAGTTTAGATTGGGAGAATGAGCAGTTCTTC; CDR3aa: CASSLDWENEQFF
len: 14; v_gene: TRBV6-5; d_gene: TRBD2; abundance: -; j_gene: TRBJ2-1; CDR3nt: TGTGCCAGCAGTACCGGACTAGCGGGAAATGAGCAGTTCTTC; CDR3aa: CASSTGLAGNEQFF
len: 16; v_gene: TRBV25-1; d_gene: TRBD1; abundance: -; j_gene: TRBJ1-2; CDR3nt: TGTGCCAGCAGTGAAAGGACAGGAATCGAAGGGGGTGGCTACACCTTC; CDR3aa: CASSERTGIEGGGYTF
len: 14; v_gene: TRBV7-2; d_gene: TRBD2; abundance: few; j_gene: TRBJ2-7; CDR3nt: TGTGCCAGCAGCCCGAGCGGGAGTGGCGGAAAGCAGTACTTC; CDR3aa: CASSPSGSGGKQYF
len: 17; v_gene: TRBV28; d_gene: -; abundance: once; j_gene: TRBJ1-3; CDR3nt: TGTGCCAGCAGTTTATTCGCACCGCGTTCCTCTGGAAACACCATATATTTT; CDR3aa: CASSLFAPRSSGNTIYF
len: 15; v_gene: TRBV25-1; d_gene: TRBD2; abundance: -; j_gene: TRBJ2-2; CDR3nt: TGTGCCAGCACAGGGGGACTAGCAAACACCGGGGAGCTGTTTTTT; CDR3aa: CASTGGLANTGELFF
len: 18; v_gene: TRBV9; d_gene: TRBD2; abundance: -; j_gene: TRBJ2-2; CDR3nt: TGTGCCAGCAGCGGGATCCGACTAGCGGGGGGCCGAACCGGGGAGCTGTTTTTT; CDR3aa: CASSGIRLAGGRTGELFF
len: 16; v_gene: TRBV19; d_gene: -; abundance: -; j_gene: TRBJ2-6; CDR3nt: TGTGCCAGTAGTACAGGAATCTCCTCTGGGGCCAACGTCCTGACTTTC; CDR3aa: CASSTGISSGANVLTF